These 3 T cell receptor beta chains were all obtained from the same sample, sequenced in a study of post-analysis software for immune sequencing data. cDNA libraries of TCR beta carried unique molecular identifiers. One entry per CDR3 protein, called by TCRdb with MiXCR from the PCR reads. The table lists approximately 630,000 distinct CDR3 sequences, roughly three fifths of them singletons. What these receptors recognize is not known. Study outcomes and limitations: Higher frequency in patients than in controls was seen for several TRBV segments, with TRBV5-6, TRBV5-1 and TRBV20-1 among them.

Source material: blood. These receptors were taken from a girl aged 2-10 years with multiple sclerosis.

V usage is TRBV11-2 and J usage is TRBJ2-1; D is ambiguous. The V gene's germline CDR1 is SGHAT and CDR2 FQNNGV. The CDR3 is 17 amino acids. Between the trimmed V and J ends, which lost 3 bases and 5 bases, there was a span of 20 bases. This chain's CDR3 is CASSFPHSDSVHNEQFF. The CDR3 coding sequence is TGTGCCAGCAGCTTTCCCCATTCCGACTCGGTCCACAATGAGCAGTTCTTC.

This clonotype was recorded a few times. This sequence joins TRBV12-3 or TRBV12-4 and TRBJ2-6, with D perhaps TRBD2 (6 bases). V gave up 4 bases and J gave up 2 bases, with 12 bases separating them. This CDR3 spans 16 amino acids. Here the CDR3 DNA reads TGTGCCAGCAGTTACCTTCCGGGGGCTGGGGCCAACGTCCTGACTTTC. This translates into CASSYLPGAGANVLTF.

A remark on this clonotype: Since no conserved phenylalanine or tryptophan closes the CDR3, a read error is the likely cause. The chain links TRBV7-3 to TRBJ2-1, with a weak D call TRBD2 (5 bases). CDR1 is SGHTA and CDR2 is FQGTGA in the germline V gene. This CDR3 has 15 residues. V was shortened by 2 bases and J by 5 bases, with 13 bases between the two germline ends. The CDR3: CASSLVPSRDNEQFL. The CDR3 coding sequence is TGTGCCAGCAGCTTAGTCCCTAGCCGCGACAATGAGCAGTTCCTC.